This entry lists 12 T cell receptor beta chains sequenced from one sample in a study of blood T cell repertoires in COVID-19. Profiled with immunoSEQ multiplex PCR; TCRdb holds only in-frame clones, not every one. Here the sample spans over 200,000 clones, about 88% being singletons. Sequencing was performed on peripheral blood. The origin of the receptors is a woman in her sixties or seventies with acute or convalescent COVID-19.

J is TRBJ2-3 and V is TRBV28; 7 bases line up with TRBD2. CDR1 and CDR2 (germline): MDHEN, SYDVKM. This CDR3 has 15 amino acids. Trimming took 6 bases from V and 0 from J; bases not matched to a gene: 6. CDR3 sequence reads: CASSPGGLSTDTQYF. CDR3 nucleotides: TGTGCCAGCAGCCCGGGGGGACTCAGCACAGATACGCAGTATTTT.

This rearrangement joins TRBV13 to TRBJ2-2, with TRBD2 identical over 9 bases. The germline gives CDR1 PRHDT, CDR2 FYEKMQ (reference sequence). The CDR3 runs 16 residues. The trim removed 3 bases at V and 4 bases at J, leaving 6 bases unmatched. CDR3 nucleotides: TGTGCCAGCAGCTTCGCGGGAGGGCCTGGCACCGGGGAGCTGTTTTTT. Encoded protein: CASSFAGGPGTGELFF.

This chain links TRBV5-4 with TRBJ2-1, with D perhaps matching TRBD1 (6 bases). Trimming cost V 4 bases and J 5 bases, with 19 bases left between them. The CDR3 length is 16 residues. The V gene's germline CDR1 is SGHNT and CDR2 YYREEE (reference sequence). CDR3 nucleotides: TGTGCCAGCAGCCCCGGGACATCTTTCCAGGACAATGAGCAGTTCTTC. It codes for CASSPGTSFQDNEQFF.

This clone was recorded once. The chain joins TRBV7-3 to TRBJ1-2; possibly TRBD1 for D (6 bases). V was cut by 4 bases and J by 4 bases, with 10 bases left in between. Germline V gives CDR1 SGHTA, CDR2 FQGTGA. The CDR3 length is 13 residues. The CDR3 sequence: CASSYREGYGYTF. CDR3 DNA sequence: TGTGCCAGCAGCTACAGGGAGGGCTATGGCTACACCTTC.

This chain links TRBV30 with TRBJ1-2; 9 positions match TRBD1. This CDR3 spans 15 amino acids. Germline CDR1 reads GTSNPN; CDR2 reads SVGIG (reference sequence). With 6 bases clipped from V and 1 base from J, the junction kept 9 bases outside the gene matches. The CDR3 nucleotides read TGTGCCTGTAAGGACAGGGGCAGAGGTAACTATGGCTACACCTTC. Translation gives CACKDRGRGNYGYTF.

A single count supports this clone. The rearrangement uses TRBV7-2 and TRBJ1-4; 11 bases match TRBD1. The germline V gene encodes CDR1 SGHTA and CDR2 FQGNSA. The ends lost 6 bases at V and 7 bases at J; junction bases unmatched: 7. The CDR3 is made up of 15 amino acids. CDR3 bases: TGTGCCAGCAGTAGTACCGGGACAGGGGGTGAAAAACTGTTTTTT. It is translated as CASSSTGTGGEKLFF.

The chain joins TRBV5-8 to TRBJ1-2; the D gene is possibly TRBD1 (6 bases). The V end was cut by 5 bases, the J end by 2 bases, with 13 bases between. From germline, CDR1 is SGHTS and CDR2 YDEGEE. The CDR3 has 14 residues. The CDR3 sequence is CASRNRAVNYGYTF. CDR3 sequence (DNA): TGTGCCAGCAGGAACAGGGCAGTAAACTATGGCTACACCTTC.

The rearrangement joins TRBV3-1 (or the pseudogene TRBV3-2) to TRBJ2-5, with TRBD2 matching 8 bases. This CDR3 is 17 amino acids long. Germline CDR1 and CDR2: LGHDT and YNNKEL (reference sequence). V shed 3 bases, J shed 5 bases, and the junction held 14 bases outside the gene matches. The CDR3, as DNA: TGTGCCAGCAGCCATTCCCAGATCGGGAGGGCCAGGGAGACCCAGTACTTC. This encodes CASSHSQIGRARETQYF.

The chain uses TRBV12-5 and TRBJ2-1; 14 bases are shared with TRBD2. This CDR3 has 18 amino acids. Germline V gives CDR1 LGHNT, CDR2 FRNRAP. The V gene end was trimmed by 5 bases and the J gene end by 0 bases; junction bases not matched to a gene: 6. The DNA for the CDR3 is TGTGCTAGTGGTACGACTAGCGGGGGGGCCTCCTCCTACAATGAGCAGTTCTTC. Protein: CASGTTSGGASSYNEQFF.

This chain connects TRBV3-1 (or the pseudogene TRBV3-2) to TRBJ1-4; TRBD1 might be the D (5 bases). The V gene lost 3 bases and the J gene lost 8 bases, with 16 bases spanning the gap. Germline V gives CDR1 LGHDT, CDR2 YNNKEL (reference sequence). The CDR3 runs 15 residues. The DNA for the CDR3 is TGTGCCAGCAGCCAGCGGGGCAGGGAGGGGGAAAAACTGTTTTTT. Translating gives CASSQRGREGEKLFF.

To note about this clone: A junction end diverges from the germline sequence, so it may reflect a read error. The chain links TRBV6-5 to TRBJ1-2; D gene uncertain. CDR3 length: 13 amino acids. Germline assignment: CDR1 MNHEY and CDR2 SVGAGI. The CDR3 nucleotides are TGTGCCAGTAGTTACGATGAGGACTATGGCTACACCTTC. Amino acids: CASSYDEDYGYTF.

The chain carries TRBV30 and TRBJ1-2; 10 positions match TRBD1. CDR1 GTSNPN and CDR2 SVGIG come from the germline V gene (reference sequence). V shed 3 bases, J shed 8 bases, and the junction held 15 bases outside the gene matches. The CDR3 covers 16 residues. CDR3 sequence (DNA): TGTGCCTGGAGGGGACCGGGACAGGGGACTGCGAGCGGCTACACCTTC. It specifies CAWRGPGQGTASGYTF. The variable domain in full, with the rest retrieved from reference TRBV30 and TRBJ1-2, is SQTIHQWPATLVQPVGSPLSLECTVEGTSNPNLYWYRQAAGRGLQLLFYSVGIGQISSEVPQNLSASRPQDRQFILSSKKLLLSDSGFYLCAWRGPGQGTASGYTFGSGTRLTVV.